This entry lists 32 T cell receptor beta chains sequenced from one sample in a study of blood T cells in healthy people across ages (dated by TCRdb to about 2015). Receptor libraries were prepared by 5' RACE. The reads were generated on an Illumina HiSeq 2500. A second PCR of about 7 to 12 cycles was performed with a sample-barcoded 5' primer and a J-beta primer mix. TCRdb handled the public reads itself, with Q25 trimming in fastp and clone calling in MiXCR, and kept productive beta chains. Identical CDR3 protein sequences are pooled into one entry, listed with their most common genes and DNA. The sample table holds roughly 1.4 million distinct CDR3 sequences, of which approximately 59% were seen once. The top ten clones comprise over 5% of the sample. The specimen was blood. The receptor source for this set is a man between 18 and 29 years old in good health.

The CDR3 spells CAIRPDTANTGELFF. The CDR3 DNA reads TGTGCCATCAGGCCGGACACCGCGAACACCGGGGAGCTGTTTTTT. The chain employs TRBV10-3 and TRBJ2-2, with TRBD1 as a possible D gene (5 bases). The CDR3 totals 15 residues. Trimming took off 6 bases at V and 0 bases at J, with 11 bases between the two ends. Germline V gene data show CDR1 as ENHRY and CDR2 as SYGVKD.

This clonotype has a handful of counts. The chain has TRBV27 and TRBJ2-3; D call uncertain. The CDR3 loop spans 16 amino acids. V lost 3 bases to trimming and J lost 5 bases, with 18 bases between them. Germline CDR1 reads MNHEY; CDR2 reads SMNVEV (reference sequence). The CDR3 protein is CASSFLLSGIGDTQYF. CDR3 sequence (DNA): TGTGCCAGCAGTTTTTTGTTGAGTGGTATCGGAGATACGCAGTATTTT.

Notes on this clonotype: The junction and the germline gene differ at one end; a read error may be behind it. V and J are TRBV6-1 and TRBJ2-2; 15 bases align to TRBD2. The V gene's germline CDR1 is MNHNS and CDR2 SASEGT. The CDR3 extends over 18 amino acids. CDR3 residues: CASTRGTSGRTNPGELFF. Written as DNA, the CDR3 is TGTGCCAGCACCCGAGGGACTAGCGGGAGGACGAACCCCGGGGAGCTGTTTTTT.

V usage is TRBV20-1 and J usage is TRBJ1-2; D unresolved. Germline V gene lookup returns CDR1 DFQATT and CDR2 SNEGSKA (reference sequence). With 6 bases removed from V and 4 bases from J, the gap between germline ends came to 12 bases. This CDR3 has 12 amino acids. The CDR3 here is CSAPSKVYGYTF. DNA for the CDR3: TGCAGTGCGCCCAGCAAGGTCTATGGCTACACCTTC.

V is TRBV25-1 and J is TRBJ2-7, with D hard to call. This CDR3 contains 11 residues. Trimming took 10 bases from V and 1 from J, leaving 8 bases between them. Germline CDR1 reads MGHDK; CDR2 reads SYGVNS. The CDR3 bases are TGTGCCACCCAGGAATCCTACGAGCAGTACTTC. This codes for CATQESYEQYF.

The CDR3 bases are TGCAGGCCCGTCCTGGACGCCTACGAGCAGTACTTC. It translates to CRPVLDAYEQYF. The V call is TRBV20-1, the J call TRBJ2-7; D is undetermined. The CDR3 extends over 12 amino acids. The germline V gene has CDR1 DFQATT and CDR2 SNEGSKA (reference sequence).

V and J are TRBV7-2 and TRBJ1-5; D may be TRBD1 (6 bases). Germline V gene sequence: CDR1 SGHTA, CDR2 FQGNSA. With 1 base removed from V and 3 bases from J, the gap between germline ends came to 16 bases. The CDR3 has 17 amino acids. For the CDR3, the DNA is TGTGCCAGCAGCTTAGGGGGCGGGGGGCGAGACAATCAGCCCCAGCATTTT. Its translation: CASSLGGGGRDNQPQHF.

This chain joins TRBV4-2 and TRBJ2-2; D tentatively fits TRBD1 or TRBD2 (5 bases each). The V end lost 1 base, the J end lost 3 bases, and 12 bases lay between the germline ends. In germline, CDR1 is LGHNA, CDR2 YNFKEQ. The CDR3 has 16 amino acids. This chain's CDR3 is CASSQGGSSYTGELFF. The CDR3 DNA reads TGTGCCAGCAGCCAAGGGGGGAGCAGTTACACCGGGGAGCTGTTTTTT.

This sequence joins TRBV7-2 and TRBJ2-7, with D possibly TRBD1 on 6 matching bases. Per germline, CDR1 SGHTA and CDR2 FQGNSA. Trimming removed 6 bases from V and 10 bases from J, with 16 bases in between. CDR3 length equals 12 residues. The CDR3 loop reads CASRGRGGIQYF. CDR3 sequence (DNA): TGTGCCAGCAGGGGCAGGGGCGGCATCCAGTACTTC.

This clonotype was counted only a few times. The chain carries TRBV27 and TRBJ1-5, with no clear D. Germline V gene data show CDR1 as MNHEY and CDR2 as SMNVEV (reference sequence). This CDR3 comprises 12 residues. V gave up 4 bases and J gave up 7 bases, with 8 bases separating them. The CDR3 sequence is CASSSLRQPQHF. The CDR3 DNA reads TGTGCCAGCAGTTCCCTCAGACAGCCCCAGCATTTT.

The genes are TRBV5-5 and TRBJ1-2; D call uncertain. The CDR3 spans 15 residues. The germline V gene has CDR1 SGHKS and CDR2 YYEKEE (reference sequence). Trimming removed 3 bases from V and 4 bases from J, with 16 bases in between. The CDR3 protein is CASSSGPVGSYGYTF. CDR3 nucleotide sequence: TGTGCCAGCAGCTCCGGACCGGTGGGGAGCTATGGCTACACCTTC. Complete variable domain (other parts from reference TRBV5-5 and TRBJ1-2): DAGVTQSPTHLIKTRGQQVTLRCSPISGHKSVSWYQQVLGQGPQFIFQYYEKEERGRGNFPDRFSARQFPNYSSELNVNALLLGDSALYLCASSSGPVGSYGYTFGSGTRLTVV.

This clonotype came up once. CDR3: CASTRTGWSTEAFF. The CDR3, as DNA: TGCGCCAGCACACGGACAGGCTGGAGCACTGAAGCTTTCTTT. The chain couples TRBV4-1 to TRBJ1-1; 7 nucleotides match TRBD1. The junction had 9 bases not matched to a gene; V was cut back by 7 bases and J by 4 bases. Germline V gives CDR1 MGHRA, CDR2 YSYEKL. This CDR3 has 14 residues.

The V and J genes are TRBV2 and TRBJ2-3, with 8 bases matching TRBD1. The germline V gene encodes CDR1 SNHLY and CDR2 FYNNEI. V was clipped by 3 bases and J by 4 bases; unmatched bases: 6. The CDR3 has 15 amino acids. CDR3 in amino acids: CASSEGQVGADTQYF. The DNA of the CDR3 is TGTGCCAGCAGTGAGGGACAGGTTGGGGCAGATACGCAGTATTTT.

The chain is built from TRBV20-1 and TRBJ2-4; maybe TRBD2 (5 bases). This CDR3 comprises 15 residues. With 6 bases removed from V and 0 bases from J, the gap between germline ends came to 15 bases. Germline V lookup: CDR1 DFQATT, CDR2 SNEGSKA (reference sequence). The CDR3 DNA reads as TGCAGTGCCCCGGTTGGACTGTTAGCCAAAAACATTCAGTACTTC. As protein: CSAPVGLLAKNIQYF.

In nucleotides, the CDR3 is TGCAGCGCCTTAGAGGGTTTCGCTGAAGCTTTCTTT. It yields the protein CSALEGFAEAFF. The V gene is TRBV29-1, the J gene TRBJ1-1; D unresolved. The CDR3 totals 12 residues. V dropped 7 bases and J dropped 6 bases, with 15 bases sitting between them. Per germline, CDR1 SQVTM and CDR2 ANQGSEA.

The rearrangement uses TRBV24-1 and TRBJ2-5; no reliable D call. The J call is uncertain, as TRBJ2-7 better fits the DNA end. This CDR3 has 11 residues. Germline CDR1 reads KGHDR; CDR2 reads SFDVKD. CDR3 loop: CATSDLSEQYF. The CDR3, as DNA: TGTGCCACCAGTGATTTATCCGAGCAGTACTTC.

The chain recombines TRBV29-1 with TRBJ2-7, with 7 bases identical to TRBD2. The J segment lost 5 bases and the V segment lost 2 bases, leaving 3 bases of the junction unmatched. Per the germline V gene, CDR1 is SQVTM and CDR2 is ANQGSEA. This CDR3 comprises 12 residues. The CDR3, as DNA: TGCAGCGTTGAAATAAGCGGGGACGAGCAGTACTTC. Amino acids: CSVEISGDEQYF.

J is TRBJ2-7 and V is TRBV4-3, with D possibly matching TRBD1 (5 bases). Trimming pared 1 base from V and 2 bases from J, leaving 9 bases between. Germline V gene sequence: CDR1 LGHNA, CDR2 YSLEER. The CDR3 totals 14 residues. This CDR3 reads CASSQGVGAYEQYF. Here the CDR3 DNA reads TGCGCCAGCAGCCAAGGTGTAGGGGCCTACGAGCAGTACTTC.

The J gene is TRBJ2-2, the V gene TRBV5-1; 7 bases align to TRBD2. Germline V gene lookup returns CDR1 SGHRS and CDR2 YFSETQ. Germline trimming cut 9 bases from V and 1 base from J; bases unmatched to any gene: 6. This CDR3 is built from 14 residues. The CDR3 sequence is CATKAGVNTGELFF. DNA for the CDR3: TGCGCCACCAAGGCGGGGGTGAACACCGGGGAGCTGTTTTTT.

A few counts support this clonotype. The rearrangement joins TRBV5-1 to TRBJ2-1; no definite D call. Trimming removed 0 bases at V and 9 bases at J, with 10 bases between. The germline CDR1 and CDR2 sequences are SGHRS and YFSETQ. This CDR3 spans 13 amino acids. This chain's CDR3 is CASSLGLETEQFF. The CDR3 DNA sequence: TGCGCCAGCAGCTTGGGTCTCGAAACTGAGCAGTTCTTC.

This clonotype was seen a handful of times. V gene TRBV29-1 combines with J gene TRBJ1-1; 7 bases line up with TRBD1. Germline V gives CDR1 SQVTM, CDR2 ANQGSEA. The CDR3 has 12 residues. With 3 bases clipped from V and 5 bases from J, the junction kept 3 bases outside the gene matches. The CDR3 reads CSVETGSTEAFF. DNA of the CDR3: TGCAGCGTTGAGACAGGGAGTACTGAAGCTTTCTTT.

J is TRBJ2-1 and V is TRBV20-1; possible D gene TRBD2, 6 bases. The germline V gene has CDR1 DFQATT and CDR2 SNEGSKA (reference sequence). Between the trimmed V and J ends, which lost 0 bases and 7 bases, there was a span of 13 bases. The CDR3 covers 14 residues. Written as DNA, the CDR3 is TGCAGTGCTAGAGATTGGGTAGCGGTAAATGAGCAGTTCTTC. The encoded protein is CSARDWVAVNEQFF.

The chain combines TRBV29-1 with TRBJ1-2; D is ambiguous. The CDR3 runs to 15 residues. Germline CDR1 reads SQVTM; CDR2 reads ANQGSEA. Trimming took off 0 bases at V and 4 bases at J, with 15 bases between the two ends. The CDR3 sequence: CSVEDRGVLGYGYTF. As DNA, the CDR3 is TGCAGCGTTGAAGATCGCGGTGTGTTAGGCTATGGCTACACCTTC. The complete variable domain, with remaining parts taken from reference TRBV29-1 and TRBJ1-2, reads SAVISQKPSRDICQRGTSLTIQCQVDSQVTMMFWYRQQPGQSLTLIATANQGSEATYESGFVIDKFPISRPNLTFSTLTVSNMSPEDSSIYLCSVEDRGVLGYGYTFGSGTRLTVV.

V usage is TRBV5-1 and J usage is TRBJ2-3; a possible D gene is TRBD2 (5 bases). This CDR3 has 15 amino acids. V was shortened by 0 bases and J by 4 bases, with 12 bases between the two germline ends. CDR1 and CDR2 from the germline V gene are SGHRS and YFSETQ. The DNA of the CDR3 is TGCGCCAGCAGCTTGGTCGGGAAGACGTCAGATACGCAGTATTTT. This encodes CASSLVGKTSDTQYF.

CDR3 coding DNA: TGCAGTGCTAGAGATGGTACAGGGAGTTCAGATACGCAGTATTTT. Protein: CSARDGTGSSDTQYF. This rearrangement joins TRBV20-1 to TRBJ2-3; TRBD1 is a possible D gene (6 bases). V lost 0 bases and J 4 bases, leaving 14 bases between the germline ends. The germline gives CDR1 DFQATT, CDR2 SNEGSKA (reference sequence). This CDR3 spans 15 amino acids.

The chain has TRBV7-2 and TRBJ2-5; 10 bases agree with TRBD2. CDR1 and CDR2 from the germline V gene are SGHTA and FQGNSA. There are 15 residues in the CDR3. V shed 7 bases and J 5 bases; nucleotides not matched to a gene: 10. CDR3 amino acids: CASTQVLAGRETQYF. Here the CDR3 DNA reads TGTGCCAGCACCCAAGTACTAGCGGGGCGTGAGACCCAGTACTTC.

V and J are TRBV20-1 and TRBJ2-4; D may be TRBD1 (6 bases). The V end lost 5 bases, the J end lost 2 bases, and 13 bases lay between the germline ends. Germline CDR1 reads DFQATT; CDR2 reads SNEGSKA (reference sequence). The CDR3 is 14 residues long. This CDR3 is CSAYSQGPKNIQYF. The CDR3 bases are TGCAGTGCTTACTCACAGGGTCCCAAAAACATTCAGTACTTC.

The chain joins TRBV11-2 to TRBJ2-1; 11 bases align to TRBD2. Germline CDR1 SGHAT, CDR2 FQNNGV. V shed 5 bases and J 12 bases; nucleotides not matched to a gene: 15. This CDR3 region has 16 residues. The chain's CDR3 is CASSPQLAGEPRGQFF. As DNA, the CDR3 is TGTGCCAGCAGCCCCCAACTAGCGGGAGAACCCAGGGGGCAGTTCTTC.

This chain joins TRBV13 and TRBJ2-5, with 9 bases identical to TRBD1. The CDR3 covers 19 residues. J lost 1 base, V lost 4 bases, and 16 bases had no gene match. Germline CDR1 and CDR2: PRHDT and FYEKMQ (reference sequence). The DNA for the CDR3 is TGTGCCAGCAGCTCGCGAGATCACGGACAGGGGAGTCTCCAAGAGACCCAGTACTTC. Translating gives CASSSRDHGQGSLQETQYF.

The chain couples TRBV6-1 to TRBJ1-1; maybe TRBD1 (5 bases). CDR3 length: 16 amino acids. The ends were cut back, 4 bases at V and 3 bases at J, with 18 bases in the middle. From germline, CDR1 is MNHNS and CDR2 SASEGT. The CDR3, as DNA: TGTGCCAGCAGTGTCGACACTGCTGGAGGGGACACTGAAGCTTTCTTT. This sequence encodes CASSVDTAGGDTEAFF.

This clonotype was counted between two and nine times. J is TRBJ2-7 and V is TRBV29-1, with D perhaps matching TRBD2 (6 bases). Trimming took 7 bases from V and 0 from J, leaving 10 bases between them. In germline, CDR1 is SQVTM, CDR2 ANQGSEA. This CDR3 comprises 12 residues. The CDR3 nucleotides read TGCAGCGCTCTGACTAGCTCCTACGAGCAGTACTTC. Protein: CSALTSSYEQYF.

With respect to this clonotype: The junction and the germline gene differ at one end; a read error may be behind it. The CDR3 coding sequence is TGTGCCGGCAGCAAGCCGGGACTAGGGGGAGAGACCCAGTACTTC. This codes for CAGSKPGLGGETQYF. V usage is TRBV7-9 and J usage is TRBJ2-5; TRBD2 agrees at 8 bases. The CDR3 contains 15 residues. Germline assignment: CDR1 SEHNR and CDR2 FQNEAQ (reference sequence).